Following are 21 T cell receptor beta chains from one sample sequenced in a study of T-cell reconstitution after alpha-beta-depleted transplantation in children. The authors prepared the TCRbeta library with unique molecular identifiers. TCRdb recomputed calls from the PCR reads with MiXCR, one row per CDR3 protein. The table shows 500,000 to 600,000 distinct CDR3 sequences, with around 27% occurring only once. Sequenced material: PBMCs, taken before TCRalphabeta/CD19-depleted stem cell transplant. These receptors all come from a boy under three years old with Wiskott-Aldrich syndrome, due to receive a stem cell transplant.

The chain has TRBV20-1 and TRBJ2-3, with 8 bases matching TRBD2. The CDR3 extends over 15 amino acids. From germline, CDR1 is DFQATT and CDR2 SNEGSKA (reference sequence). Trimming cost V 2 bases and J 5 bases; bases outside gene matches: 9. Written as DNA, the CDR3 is TGCAGTGCTAGACTAAGCGGGAGTTGGGGAGATACGCAGTATTTT. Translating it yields CSARLSGSWGDTQYF.

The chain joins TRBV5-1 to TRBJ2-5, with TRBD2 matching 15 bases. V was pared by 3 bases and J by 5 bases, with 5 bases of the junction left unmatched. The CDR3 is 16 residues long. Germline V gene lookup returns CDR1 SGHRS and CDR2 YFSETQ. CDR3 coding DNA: TGCGCCAGCAGCTGGGGACTAGCGGGAGGAAGGGAGACCCAGTACTTC. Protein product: CASSWGLAGGRETQYF.

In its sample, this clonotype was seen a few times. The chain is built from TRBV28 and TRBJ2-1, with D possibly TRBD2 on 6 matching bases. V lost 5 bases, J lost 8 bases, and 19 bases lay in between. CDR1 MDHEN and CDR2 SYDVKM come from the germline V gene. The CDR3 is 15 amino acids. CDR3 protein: CASSVTSHRLHEQFF. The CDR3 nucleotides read TGTGCCAGCAGTGTAACTAGCCATCGTCTTCATGAGCAGTTCTTC.

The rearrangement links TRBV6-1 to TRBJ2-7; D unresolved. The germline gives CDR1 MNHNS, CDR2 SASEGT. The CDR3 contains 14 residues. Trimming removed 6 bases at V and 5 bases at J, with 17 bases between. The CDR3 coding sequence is TGTGCCAGCAGCCCGACCTTCCCAGTGGACGAGCAGTACTTC. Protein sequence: CASSPTFPVDEQYF.

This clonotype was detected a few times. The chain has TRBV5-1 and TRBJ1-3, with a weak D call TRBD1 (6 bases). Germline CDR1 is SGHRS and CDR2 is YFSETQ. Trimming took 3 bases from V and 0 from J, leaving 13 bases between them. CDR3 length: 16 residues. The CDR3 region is CASSWGPGPSGNTIYF. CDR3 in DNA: TGCGCCAGCAGCTGGGGGCCGGGACCCTCTGGAAACACCATATATTTT.

The CDR3: CASSLPGRSEKLFF. The CDR3 DNA sequence: TGTGCCAGCAGCTTACCAGGGAGGTCTGAAAAACTGTTTTTT. The gene calls are TRBV7-9 and TRBJ1-4, with D maybe TRBD1 (5 bases). The CDR3 covers 14 residues. Germline CDR1 and CDR2: SEHNR and FQNEAQ (reference sequence). Trimming took 2 bases from V and 7 from J, leaving 11 bases between them. Full variable domain (remainder filled in from reference TRBV7-9 and TRBJ1-4): DTGVSQNPRHKITKRGQNVTFRCDPISEHNRLYWYRQTLGQGPEFLTYFQNEAQLEKSRLLSDRFSAERPKGSFSTLEIQRTEQGDSAMYLCASSLPGRSEKLFFGSGTQLSVL.

The CDR3 DNA sequence: TGTGCCAGCAGCCAAGTCTGGCAGGGGGCGTTCGGACCCTCTGAAGCTTTCTTT. It is translated as CASSQVWQGAFGPSEAFF. This sequence joins TRBV4-2 and TRBJ1-1; TRBD1 matches at 8 bases. The CDR3 is made up of 18 amino acids. Germline V gene lookup returns CDR1 LGHNA and CDR2 YNFKEQ. The J segment lost 6 bases and the V segment lost 1 base, leaving 16 bases of the junction unmatched.

CDR3 DNA sequence: TGTGCCAGCAGCTTAGATGGGAGAACAGATACGCAGTATTTT. Protein sequence: CASSLDGRTDTQYF. The genes are TRBV7-6 and TRBJ2-3, with D possibly TRBD2 on 5 matching bases. Trimming removed 1 base at V and 3 bases at J, with 8 bases between. The CDR3 covers 14 residues. Germline V gene sequence: CDR1 SGHVS, CDR2 FNYEAQ. The whole variable domain, filled in from reference TRBV7-6 and TRBJ2-3, reads GAGVSQSPRYKVTKRGQDVALRCDPISGHVSLYWYRQALGQGPEFLTYFNYEAQQDKSGLPNDRFSAERPEGSISTLTIQRTEQRDSAMYRCASSLDGRTDTQYFGPGTRLTVL.

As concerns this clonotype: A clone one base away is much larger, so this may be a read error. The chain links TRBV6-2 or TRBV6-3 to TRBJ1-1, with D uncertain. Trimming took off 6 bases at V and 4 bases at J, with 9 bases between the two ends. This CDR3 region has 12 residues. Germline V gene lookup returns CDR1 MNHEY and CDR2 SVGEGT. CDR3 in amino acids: CASRGMGTEAFF. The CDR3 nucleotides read TGTGCCAGCAGGGGGATGGGCACTGAAGCTTTCTTT.

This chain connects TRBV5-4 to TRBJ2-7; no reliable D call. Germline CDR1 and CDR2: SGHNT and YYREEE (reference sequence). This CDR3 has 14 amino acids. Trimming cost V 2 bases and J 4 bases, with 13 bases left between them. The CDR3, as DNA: TGTGCCAGCAGCTTTCCAGGCGATTCGTACGAGCAGTACTTC. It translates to CASSFPGDSYEQYF.

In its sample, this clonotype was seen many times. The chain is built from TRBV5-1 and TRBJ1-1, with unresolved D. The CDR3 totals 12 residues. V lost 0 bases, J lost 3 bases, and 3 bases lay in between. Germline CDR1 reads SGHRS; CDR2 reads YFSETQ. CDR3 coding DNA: TGCGCCAGCAGCTTGGGGGACACTGAAGCTTTCTTT. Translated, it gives CASSLGDTEAFF.

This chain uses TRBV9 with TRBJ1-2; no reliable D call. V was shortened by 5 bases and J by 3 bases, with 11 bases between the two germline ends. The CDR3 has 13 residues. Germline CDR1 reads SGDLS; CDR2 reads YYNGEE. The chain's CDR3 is CASRGGLDYGYTF. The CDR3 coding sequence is TGTGCCAGCAGAGGAGGGTTGGACTATGGCTACACCTTC. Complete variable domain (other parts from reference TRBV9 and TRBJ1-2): DSGVTQTPKHLITATGQRVTLRCSPRSGDLSVYWYQQSLDQGLQFLIQYYNGEERAKGNILERFSAQQFPDLHSELNLSSLELGDSALYFCASRGGLDYGYTFGSGTRLTVV.

The CDR3, as DNA: TGCAGTGCTAGTAGGCCAGCTGTCAATGAGCAGTTCTTC. It codes for CSASRPAVNEQFF. This chain uses TRBV20-1 with TRBJ2-1, with D unclear. Trimming took 3 bases from V and 6 from J, leaving 12 bases between them. Germline-derived CDR1 and CDR2 are DFQATT and SNEGSKA (reference sequence). The CDR3 extends over 13 amino acids.

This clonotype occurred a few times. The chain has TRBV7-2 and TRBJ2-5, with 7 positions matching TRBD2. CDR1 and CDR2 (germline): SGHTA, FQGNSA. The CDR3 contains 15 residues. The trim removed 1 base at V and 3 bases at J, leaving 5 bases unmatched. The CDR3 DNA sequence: TGTGCCAGCAGCTTAGTGAATCTAGCGGAAGAGACCCAGTACTTC. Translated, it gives CASSLVNLAEETQYF.

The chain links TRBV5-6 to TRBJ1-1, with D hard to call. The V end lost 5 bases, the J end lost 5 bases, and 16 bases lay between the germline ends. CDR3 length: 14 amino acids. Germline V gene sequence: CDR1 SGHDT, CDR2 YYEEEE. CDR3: CASRGNGGWTEAFF. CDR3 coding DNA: TGTGCCAGCAGGGGGAATGGCGGGTGGACTGAAGCTTTCTTT.

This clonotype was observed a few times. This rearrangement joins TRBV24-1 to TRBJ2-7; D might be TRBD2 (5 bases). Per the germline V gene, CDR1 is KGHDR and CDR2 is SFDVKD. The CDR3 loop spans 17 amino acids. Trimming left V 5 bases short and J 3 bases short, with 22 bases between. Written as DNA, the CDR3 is TGTGCCACCAGTGCCCAAGAGCGGACCGAGGTACGCTACGAGCAGTACTTC. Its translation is CATSAQERTEVRYEQYF.

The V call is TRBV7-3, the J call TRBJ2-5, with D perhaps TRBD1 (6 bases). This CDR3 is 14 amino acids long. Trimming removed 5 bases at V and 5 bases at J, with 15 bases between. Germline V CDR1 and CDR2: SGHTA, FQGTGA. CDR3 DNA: TGTGCCAGCAGCCCCCAGGGGAAAGGGGAGACCCAGTACTTC. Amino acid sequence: CASSPQGKGETQYF.

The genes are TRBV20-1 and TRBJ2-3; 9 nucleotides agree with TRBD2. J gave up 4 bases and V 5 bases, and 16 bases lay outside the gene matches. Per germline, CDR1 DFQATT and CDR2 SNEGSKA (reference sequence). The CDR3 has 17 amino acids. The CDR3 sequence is CSAPLGWASGNSDTQYF. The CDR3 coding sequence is TGCAGTGCTCCACTTGGCTGGGCTAGCGGGAACTCAGATACGCAGTATTTT.

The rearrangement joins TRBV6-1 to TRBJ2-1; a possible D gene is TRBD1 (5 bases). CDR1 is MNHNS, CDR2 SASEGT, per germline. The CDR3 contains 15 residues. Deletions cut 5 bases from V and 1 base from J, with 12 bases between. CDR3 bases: TGTGCCAGCAGTCCGGACATTACATCCTACAATGAGCAGTTCTTC. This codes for CASSPDITSYNEQFF.

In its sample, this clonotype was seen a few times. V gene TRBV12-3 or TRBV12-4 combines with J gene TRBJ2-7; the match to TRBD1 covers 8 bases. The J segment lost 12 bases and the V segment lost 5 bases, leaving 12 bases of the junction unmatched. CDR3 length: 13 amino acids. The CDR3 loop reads CASSSPTGESLYF. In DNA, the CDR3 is TGTGCCAGCAGTAGCCCGACAGGGGAATCGTTGTACTTC.

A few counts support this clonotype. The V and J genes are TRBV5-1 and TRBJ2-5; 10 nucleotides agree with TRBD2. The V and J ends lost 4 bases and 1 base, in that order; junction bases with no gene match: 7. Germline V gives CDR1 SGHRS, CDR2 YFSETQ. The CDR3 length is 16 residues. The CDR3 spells CASSPGTSAFQETQYF. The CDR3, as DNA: TGCGCCAGCAGCCCTGGGACTAGCGCCTTCCAAGAGACCCAGTACTTC.